This T cell receptor beta chain was identified during a study of cytomegalovirus exposure and HLA in healthy donors. The study's findings and limits: The likely explanation for a cluster of highly shared sequence variants was sequencing artifact. A classifier reportedly called cytomegalovirus status with high sensitivity and specificity. The authors later linked a missense DCLRE1C variant to TCR beta V- and J-gene trimming.

Primers: 60 Vbeta forward and 13 Jbeta reverse. This table comes from immunoSEQ multiplex PCR, and its TCRdb copy is limited to in-frame clones, with some not included. This sample has about 150,000 clones, with over 60% found just once. This CDR3 comprises 14 residues. Deletions cut 6 bases from V and 1 base from J, with 10 bases between. Germline V lookup: CDR1 MNHNS, CDR2 SASEGT. About this clone itself: Its specificity is not known.

The sequencing input was PBMCs. The chain couples TRBV6-1 to TRBJ1-3; no definite D call. The clonotype was recovered from a man under 40 in good health and CMV-seronegative. The CDR3 bases are TGTGCCAGCAGATCGGGTGATTCTGGAAACACCATATATTTT. It translates to CASRSGDSGNTIYF.